This TCR beta chain emerged from a study of blood T cells in healthy people across ages. The use of a sample-barcoded 5' primer and a J-beta primer mix characterized a second PCR of about 6 to 11 cycles. Each CDR3 protein is one row after TCRdb ran MiXCR on the 5' RACE reads. This sample has about 970,000 distinct CDR3 sequences, with 45% to 60% found just once. Isolated per sample were at least 6 million PBMCs. Findings of the study overall: The long-lived group displayed more naive CD4+ cells, plus higher diversity, than the aged donors did.

A word on this clonotype: Its antigen is not identified.

The receptor was isolated from a woman in her sixties or seventies in good health. The sequencing sample was made of blood.

This chain's CDR3 is CSAAGAINYGYTF. CDR3 bases: TGCAGTGCGGCGGGGGCCATCAACTATGGCTACACCTTC. V usage is TRBV20-1 and J usage is TRBJ1-2, with D perhaps matching TRBD1 (6 bases). CDR1 is DFQATT, CDR2 SNEGSKA, per germline (reference sequence). The CDR3 consists of 13 residues. V lost 6 bases and J lost 2, with 13 bases in between.